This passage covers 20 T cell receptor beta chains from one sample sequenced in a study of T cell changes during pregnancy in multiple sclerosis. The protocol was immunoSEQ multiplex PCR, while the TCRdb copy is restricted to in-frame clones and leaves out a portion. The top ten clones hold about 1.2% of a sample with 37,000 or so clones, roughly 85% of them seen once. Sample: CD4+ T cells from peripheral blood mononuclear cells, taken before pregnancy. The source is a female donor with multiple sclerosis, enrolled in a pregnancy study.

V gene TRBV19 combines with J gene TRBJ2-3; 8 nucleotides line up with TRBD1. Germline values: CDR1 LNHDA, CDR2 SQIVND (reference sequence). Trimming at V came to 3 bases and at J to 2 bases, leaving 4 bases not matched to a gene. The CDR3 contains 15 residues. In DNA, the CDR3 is TGTGCCAGTAGTATCGGACAGGGTTTCACAGATACGCAGTATTTT. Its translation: CASSIGQGFTDTQYF.

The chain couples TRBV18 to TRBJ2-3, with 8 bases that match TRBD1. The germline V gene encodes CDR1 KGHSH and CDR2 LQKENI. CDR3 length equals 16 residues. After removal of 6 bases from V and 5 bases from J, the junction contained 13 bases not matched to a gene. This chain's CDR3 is CASSRELTGVGDTQYF. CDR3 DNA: TGTGCCAGCTCGCGAGAACTGACAGGGGTGGGAGATACGCAGTATTTT.

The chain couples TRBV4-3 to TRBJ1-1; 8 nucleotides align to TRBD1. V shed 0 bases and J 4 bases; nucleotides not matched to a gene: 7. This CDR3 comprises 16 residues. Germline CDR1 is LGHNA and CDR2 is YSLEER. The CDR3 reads CASSQDRAGGVTEAFF. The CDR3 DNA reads TGCGCCAGCAGCCAAGATCGGGCAGGGGGCGTCACTGAAGCTTTCTTT.

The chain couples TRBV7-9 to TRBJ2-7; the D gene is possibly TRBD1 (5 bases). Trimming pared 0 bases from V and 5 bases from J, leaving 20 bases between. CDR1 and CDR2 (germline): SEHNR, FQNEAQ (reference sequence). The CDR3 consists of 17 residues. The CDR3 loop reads CASSLALGQGRSHEQYF. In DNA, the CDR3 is TGTGCCAGCAGCTTAGCCTTGGGGCAGGGCCGTTCCCACGAGCAGTACTTC. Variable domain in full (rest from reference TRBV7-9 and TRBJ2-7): DTGVSQNPRHKITKRGQNVTFRCDPISEHNRLYWYRQTLGQGPEFLTYFQNEAQLEKSRLLSDRFSAERPKGSFSTLEIQRTEQGDSAMYLCASSLALGQGRSHEQYFGPGTRLTVT.

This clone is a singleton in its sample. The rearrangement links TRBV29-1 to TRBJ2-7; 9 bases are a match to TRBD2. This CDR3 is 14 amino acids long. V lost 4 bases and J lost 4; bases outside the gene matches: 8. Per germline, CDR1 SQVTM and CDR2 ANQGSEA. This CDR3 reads CSVAFSGGRYEQYF. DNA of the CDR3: TGCAGCGTTGCCTTCAGCGGGGGGCGGTACGAGCAGTACTTC.

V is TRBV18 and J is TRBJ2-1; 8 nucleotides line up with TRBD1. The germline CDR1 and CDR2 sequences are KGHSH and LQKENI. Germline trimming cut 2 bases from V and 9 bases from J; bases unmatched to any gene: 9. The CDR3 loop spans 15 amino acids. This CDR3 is CASSPGQGARIEQFF. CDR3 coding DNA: TGTGCCAGCTCACCAGGGCAGGGGGCGAGAATTGAGCAGTTCTTC.

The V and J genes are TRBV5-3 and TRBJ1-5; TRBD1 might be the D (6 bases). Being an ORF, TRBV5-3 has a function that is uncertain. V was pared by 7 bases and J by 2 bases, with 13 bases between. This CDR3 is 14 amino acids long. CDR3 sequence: CARGRGGGNQPQHF. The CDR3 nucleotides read TGTGCCAGAGGGAGGGGGGGAGGCAATCAGCCCCAGCATTTT.

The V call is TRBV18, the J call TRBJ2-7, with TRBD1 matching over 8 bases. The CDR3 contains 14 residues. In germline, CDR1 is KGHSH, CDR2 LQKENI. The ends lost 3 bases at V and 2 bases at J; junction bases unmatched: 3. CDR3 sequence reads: CASSPQTGAYEQYF. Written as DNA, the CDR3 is TGTGCCAGCTCACCCCAGACAGGGGCCTACGAGCAGTACTTC.

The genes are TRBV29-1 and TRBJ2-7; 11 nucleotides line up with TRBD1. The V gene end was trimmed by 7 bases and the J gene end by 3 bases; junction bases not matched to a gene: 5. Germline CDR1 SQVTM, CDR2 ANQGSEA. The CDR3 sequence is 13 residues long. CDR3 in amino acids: CSASGTGGYEQYF. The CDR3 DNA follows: TGCAGCGCCTCCGGGACAGGGGGCTACGAGCAGTACTTC.

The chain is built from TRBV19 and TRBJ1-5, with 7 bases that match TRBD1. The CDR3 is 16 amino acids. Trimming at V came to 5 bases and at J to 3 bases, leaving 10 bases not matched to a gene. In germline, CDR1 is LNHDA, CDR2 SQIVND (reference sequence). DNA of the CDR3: TGTGCCAGTAGTCCTCGAACAGGGGCCTCCAATCAGCCCCAGCATTTT. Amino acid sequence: CASSPRTGASNQPQHF.

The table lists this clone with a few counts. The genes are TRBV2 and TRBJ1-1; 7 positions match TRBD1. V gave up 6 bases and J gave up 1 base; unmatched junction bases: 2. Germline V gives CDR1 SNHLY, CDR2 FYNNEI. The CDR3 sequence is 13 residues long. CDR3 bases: TGTGCCAGCAGACAGGGGAGGAACACTGAAGCTTTCTTT. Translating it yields CASRQGRNTEAFF.

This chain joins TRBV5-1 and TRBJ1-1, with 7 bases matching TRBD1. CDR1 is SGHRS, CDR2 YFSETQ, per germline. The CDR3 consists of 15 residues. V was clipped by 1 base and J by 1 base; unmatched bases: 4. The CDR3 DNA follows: TGCGCCAGCAGCTTGAGGACAGGAACGAACACTGAAGCTTTCTTT. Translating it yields CASSLRTGTNTEAFF.

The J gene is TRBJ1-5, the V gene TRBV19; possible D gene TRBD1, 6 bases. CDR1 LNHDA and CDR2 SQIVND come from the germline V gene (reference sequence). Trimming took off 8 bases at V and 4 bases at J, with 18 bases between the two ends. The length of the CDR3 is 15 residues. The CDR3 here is CASALAGQLNQPQHF. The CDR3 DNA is TGTGCCAGTGCCCTCGCTGGACAGCTGAATCAGCCCCAGCATTTT.

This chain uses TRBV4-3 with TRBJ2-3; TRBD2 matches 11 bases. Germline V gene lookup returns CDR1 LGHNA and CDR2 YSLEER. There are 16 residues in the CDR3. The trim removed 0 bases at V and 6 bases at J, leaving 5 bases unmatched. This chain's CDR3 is CASSQDGGTSGDTQYF. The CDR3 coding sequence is TGCGCCAGCAGCCAAGACGGTGGGACTAGCGGCGATACGCAGTATTTT.

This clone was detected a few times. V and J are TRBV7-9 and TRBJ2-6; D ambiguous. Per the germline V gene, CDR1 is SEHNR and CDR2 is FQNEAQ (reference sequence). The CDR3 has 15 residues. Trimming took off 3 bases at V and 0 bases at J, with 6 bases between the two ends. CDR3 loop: CASSFRVSGANVLTF. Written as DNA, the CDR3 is TGTGCCAGCAGCTTCCGGGTCTCTGGGGCCAACGTCCTGACTTTC.

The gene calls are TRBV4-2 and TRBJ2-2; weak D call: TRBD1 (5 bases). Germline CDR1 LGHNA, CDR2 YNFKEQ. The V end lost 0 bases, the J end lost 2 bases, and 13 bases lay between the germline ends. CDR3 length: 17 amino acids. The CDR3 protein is CASSQDRAGLNTGELFF. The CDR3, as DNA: TGTGCCAGCAGCCAAGACAGGGCAGGGCTCAACACCGGGGAGCTGTTTTTT.

CDR3 amino acids: CASTEGGGELFF. DNA for the CDR3: TGTGCCAGCACCGAGGGAGGGGGGGAGCTGTTTTTT. This rearrangement joins TRBV6-1 to TRBJ2-2; 7 nucleotides align to TRBD2. The CDR3 contains 12 residues. Germline CDR1 MNHNS, CDR2 SASEGT. Trimming at V came to 7 bases and at J to 8 bases, leaving 4 bases not matched to a gene.

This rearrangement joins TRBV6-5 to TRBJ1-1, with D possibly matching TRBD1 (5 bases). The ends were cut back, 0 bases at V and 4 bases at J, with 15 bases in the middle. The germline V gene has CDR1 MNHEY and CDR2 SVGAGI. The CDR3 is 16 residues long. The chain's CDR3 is CASSYSGNRLGTEAFF. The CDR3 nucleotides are TGTGCCAGCAGTTACTCTGGTAACAGGTTGGGCACTGAAGCTTTCTTT.

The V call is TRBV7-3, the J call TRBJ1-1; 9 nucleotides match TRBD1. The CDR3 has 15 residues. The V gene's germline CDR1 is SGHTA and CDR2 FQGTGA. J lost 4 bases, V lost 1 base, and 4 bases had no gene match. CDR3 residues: CASSLMGQGTTEAFF. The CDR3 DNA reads TGTGCCAGCAGCTTAATGGGACAGGGAACCACTGAAGCTTTCTTT. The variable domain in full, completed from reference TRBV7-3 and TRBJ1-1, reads GAGVSQTPSNKVTEKGKYVELRCDPISGHTALYWYRQSLGQGPEFLIYFQGTGAADDSGLPNDRFFAVRPEGSVSTLKIQRTERGDSAVYLCASSLMGQGTTEAFFGQGTRLTVV.

The CDR3 loop is CASSVGTSGIQETQYF. The CDR3, as DNA: TGTGCCAGCAGCGTAGGTACTAGCGGTATCCAAGAGACCCAGTACTTC. The gene calls are TRBV9 and TRBJ2-5; 8 nucleotides line up with TRBD2. Germline V gene sequence: CDR1 SGDLS, CDR2 YYNGEE. CDR3 length: 16 amino acids. V was clipped by 0 bases and J by 1 base; unmatched bases: 5.